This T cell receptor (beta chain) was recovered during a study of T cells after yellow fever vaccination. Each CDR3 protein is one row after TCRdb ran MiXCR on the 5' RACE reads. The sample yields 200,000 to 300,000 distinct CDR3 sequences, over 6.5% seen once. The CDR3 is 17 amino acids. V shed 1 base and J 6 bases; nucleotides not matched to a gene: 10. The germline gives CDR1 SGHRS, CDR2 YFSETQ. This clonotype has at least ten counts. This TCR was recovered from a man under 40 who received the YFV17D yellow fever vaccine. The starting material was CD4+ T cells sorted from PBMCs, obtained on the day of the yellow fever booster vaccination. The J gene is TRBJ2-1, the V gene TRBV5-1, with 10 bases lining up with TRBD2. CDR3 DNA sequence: TGCGCCAGCAGCTTGACCCCCCGTGTAGCGGGAGGCAATGAGCAGTTCTTC. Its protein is CASSLTPRVAGGNEQFF.